These 23 T cell receptor beta chains originate from one sample sequenced in a study of blood T cell repertoires in COVID-19. The method was immunoSEQ multiplex PCR; TCRdb's version includes in-frame clones alone and lacks a portion of them. The sample has hundreds of thousands of clones, around 84% seen once. The sequenced material came from PBMCs or T cells enriched from blood (not recorded which). Source of these receptors: a woman in her forties or fifties who had recovered from COVID-19.

The gene calls are TRBV11-2 and TRBJ1-1; 8 bases fit TRBD1. Germline CDR1 is SGHAT and CDR2 is FQNNGV. The junction had 6 bases not matched to a gene; V was cut back by 2 bases and J by 4 bases. The CDR3 consists of 15 residues. The DNA of the CDR3 is TGTGCCAGCAGCTTATGGGTCACAGGGGGCACTGAAGCTTTCTTT. Translated, it gives CASSLWVTGGTEAFF.

The DNA for the CDR3 is TGCAGCGGGGGGACAGGGGGCACCGGGGAGCTGTTTTTT. This codes for CSGGTGGTGELFF. V is TRBV29-1 and J is TRBJ2-2, with TRBD1 identical over 11 bases. Germline CDR1 is SQVTM and CDR2 is ANQGSEA. V dropped 7 bases and J dropped 4; count of bases not matched to a gene: 2. The CDR3 totals 13 residues.

The V call is TRBV7-9, the J call TRBJ1-6; D gene unclear. Germline V gives CDR1 SEHNR, CDR2 FQNEAQ (reference sequence). Trimming stripped 2 bases from V and 8 bases from J, with 10 bases between. The CDR3 has 14 residues. This chain's CDR3 is CASSLSTSDSPLHF. The CDR3 region has the DNA TGTGCCAGCAGCTTATCTACGTCGGATTCACCCCTCCACTTT. Supplemented by reference TRBV7-9 and TRBJ1-6, the full variable domain reads DTGVSQNPRHKITKRGQNVTFRCDPISEHNRLYWYRQTLGQGPEFLTYFQNEAQLEKSRLLSDRFSAERPKGSFSTLEIQRTEQGDSAMYLCASSLSTSDSPLHFGNGTRLTVT.

This chain links TRBV5-5 with TRBJ2-7; 7 positions agree with TRBD1. Germline V gives CDR1 SGHKS, CDR2 YYEKEE (reference sequence). This CDR3 spans 14 amino acids. Losses at the gene ends were 4 bases for V and 1 base for J; bases not matched to a gene: 5. This CDR3 reads CASSPGTASYEQYF. Written as DNA, the CDR3 is TGTGCCAGCAGCCCGGGGACAGCATCCTACGAGCAGTACTTC.

The V and J genes are TRBV4-3 and TRBJ2-7; 7 bases are a match to TRBD1. CDR3 length: 14 residues. With V trimmed by 4 bases and J by 4 bases, 7 bases remained unmatched. Germline V gene lookup returns CDR1 LGHNA and CDR2 YSLEER. Here the CDR3 reads CASSPLGQSYEQYF. Written as DNA, the CDR3 is TGCGCCAGCAGCCCCCTGGGACAGTCTTACGAGCAGTACTTC.

The J gene is TRBJ1-1, the V gene TRBV27, with TRBD1 matching over 7 bases. Germline assignment: CDR1 MNHEY and CDR2 SMNVEV (reference sequence). The V segment lost 6 bases and the J segment 0 bases; nucleotides outside the gene matches: 7. The CDR3 extends over 15 amino acids. CDR3 region: CASSIGTAMNTEAFF. The CDR3 DNA sequence: TGTGCCAGCAGCATAGGGACAGCCATGAACACTGAAGCTTTCTTT.

The CDR3 is CASTPTGDTEAFF. Written as DNA, the CDR3 is TGTGCCAGTACCCCAACAGGGGACACTGAAGCTTTCTTT. The chain employs TRBV19 and TRBJ1-1, with 7 nucleotides matching TRBD1. Germline V gives CDR1 LNHDA, CDR2 SQIVND (reference sequence). V shed 7 bases and J 3 bases; nucleotides not matched to a gene: 5. The CDR3 spans 13 residues.

This clone was picked up one time. The chain couples TRBV7-8 to TRBJ1-2; 10 bases match TRBD1. V gave up 1 base and J gave up 5 bases; unmatched junction bases: 7. Germline values: CDR1 SGHVS, CDR2 FQNEAQ. The CDR3 spans 16 residues. CDR3: CASSLDNPGQGYGYTF. The CDR3 nucleotides read TGTGCCAGCAGCTTAGATAATCCGGGACAGGGGTATGGCTACACCTTC.

The chain is built from TRBV9 and TRBJ2-2; no reliable D call. The CDR3 consists of 15 residues. Germline loops: CDR1 SGDLS, CDR2 YYNGEE. V was shortened by 4 bases and J by 7 bases, with 17 bases between the two germline ends. This CDR3 is CASSPRRVPGGELFF. In DNA form, the CDR3 reads TGTGCCAGCAGCCCGCGCCGCGTGCCGGGCGGGGAGCTGTTTTTT.

This clone was counted once. Here the CDR3 DNA reads TGTGCCAGCCGGGACTTGAGTTTTTACAATGAGCAGTTCTTC. Translating gives CASRDLSFYNEQFF. This chain joins TRBV2 and TRBJ2-1, with D perhaps TRBD2 (6 bases). Deletions cut 8 bases from V and 4 bases from J, with 15 bases between. Germline lookup yields CDR1 SNHLY and CDR2 FYNNEI. The CDR3 spans 14 residues.

The chain uses TRBV9 and TRBJ2-3; TRBD2 aligns across 7 bases. With 10 bases clipped from V and 2 bases from J, the junction kept 13 bases outside the gene matches. The CDR3 is 15 residues long. CDR1 SGDLS and CDR2 YYNGEE come from the germline V gene. The CDR3 sequence: CASAASGMFTDTQYF. Here the CDR3 DNA reads TGTGCCTCCGCGGCTAGCGGTATGTTCACAGATACGCAGTATTTT.

V gene TRBV6-7 combines with J gene TRBJ2-7; 7 nucleotides line up with TRBD1. TRBV6-7 counts as an open reading frame of uncertain function. There are 12 residues in the CDR3. The V and J ends lost 8 bases and 6 bases, in that order; junction bases with no gene match: 7. The CDR3 DNA sequence: TGTGCCAGCCTTAGACAGGGTGCCGAGCAGTACTTC. Its translation is CASLRQGAEQYF.

V usage is TRBV7-8 and J usage is TRBJ2-7, with D possibly TRBD1 on 6 matching bases. The CDR3 runs 13 residues. CDR1 is SGHVS, CDR2 FQNEAQ, per germline. The ends were cut back, 5 bases at V and 7 bases at J, with 15 bases in the middle. The CDR3 DNA sequence: TGTGCCAGCAGCCCAGGGGCAACGGGAGAGCAGTACTTC. Protein: CASSPGATGEQYF.

This chain uses TRBV28 with TRBJ2-5; 13 bases line up with TRBD2. In germline, CDR1 is MDHEN, CDR2 SYDVKM. V was clipped by 3 bases and J by 2 bases; unmatched bases: 6. CDR3 size: 17 residues. The CDR3 coding sequence is TGTGCCAGCAGTTTGGGGGGACTAGCGGGAAGGCAAGAGACCCAGTACTTC. It translates to CASSLGGLAGRQETQYF.

CDR3 in DNA: TGTGCCAGCAGCAGGACTAGCGCTGCCTACGAGCAGTACTTC. It codes for CASSRTSAAYEQYF. The chain is built from TRBV5-4 and TRBJ2-7, with TRBD2 identical over 9 bases. This CDR3 spans 14 amino acids. Germline V lookup: CDR1 SGHNT, CDR2 YYREEE (reference sequence). J gave up 2 bases and V 4 bases, and 4 bases lay outside the gene matches. Using reference TRBV5-4 and TRBJ2-7 for the parts outside the CDR3, the full variable domain is ETGVTQSPTHLIKTRGQQVTLRCSSQSGHNTVSWYQQALGQGPQFIFQYYREEENGRGNFPPRFSGLQFPNYSSELNVNALELDDSALYLCASSRTSAAYEQYFGPGTRLTVT.

This clone was found once. The chain uses TRBV5-1 and TRBJ2-7; 15 nucleotides match TRBD2. From germline, CDR1 is SGHRS and CDR2 YFSETQ. V lost 4 bases to trimming and J lost 2 bases; unmatched junction nucleotides: 7. The CDR3 extends over 17 amino acids. CDR3 amino acids: CASSGGLAGGSPYEQYF. The CDR3 coding sequence is TGCGCCAGCAGCGGGGGACTAGCGGGAGGTTCCCCCTACGAGCAGTACTTC. Combining the CDR3 with reference TRBV5-1 and TRBJ2-7 gives the whole variable domain KAGVTQTPRYLIKTRGQQVTLSCSPISGHRSVSWYQQTPGQGLQFLFEYFSETQRNKGNFPGRFSGRQFSNSRSEMNVSTLELGDSALYLCASSGGLAGGSPYEQYFGPGTRLTVT.

This chain connects TRBV6-6 to TRBJ2-5; the D is unclear. Between the trimmed V and J ends, which lost 6 bases and 4 bases, there was a span of 15 bases. The CDR3 extends over 14 amino acids. Germline CDR1 is MNHNY and CDR2 is SVGAGI (reference sequence). The CDR3 region is CASRAGGVGETQYF. The CDR3 coding sequence is TGTGCCAGCAGGGCCGGCGGAGTGGGAGAGACCCAGTACTTC.

The V call is TRBV7-9, the J call TRBJ2-3; TRBD2 matches at 10 bases. This CDR3 region has 13 residues. Germline-derived CDR1 and CDR2 are SEHNR and FQNEAQ (reference sequence). V was clipped by 7 bases and J by 6 bases; unmatched bases: 4. As DNA, the CDR3 is TGTGCCAGCATGACTAGCGGGTCGGATACGCAGTATTTT. Encoded protein: CASMTSGSDTQYF. Combining the CDR3 with reference TRBV7-9 and TRBJ2-3 gives the whole variable domain DTGVSQNPRHKITKRGQNVTFRCDPISEHNRLYWYRQTLGQGPEFLTYFQNEAQLEKSRLLSDRFSAERPKGSFSTLEIQRTEQGDSAMYLCASMTSGSDTQYFGPGTRLTVL.

J is TRBJ1-4 and V is TRBV5-1; 7 bases agree with TRBD1. J was trimmed by 0 bases and V by 5 bases; bases with no gene match: 7. Germline CDR1 SGHRS, CDR2 YFSETQ. CDR3 length: 16 residues. Here the CDR3 DNA reads TGCGCCAGCAGGGAACAGGGGCTTGCAACTAATGAAAAACTGTTTTTT. Amino acids: CASREQGLATNEKLFF.

The V and J genes are TRBV7-8 and TRBJ2-3; no clear D. Trimming took 1 base from V and 3 from J, leaving 5 bases between them. Germline V CDR1 and CDR2: SGHVS, FQNEAQ. The CDR3 spans 13 residues. The CDR3 nucleotides read TGTGCCAGCAGCTTAGTCGGGACAGATACGCAGTATTTT. Its translation is CASSLVGTDTQYF.

The chain is built from TRBV5-1 and TRBJ1-5; 8 nucleotides align to TRBD1. From germline, CDR1 is SGHRS and CDR2 YFSETQ. The length of the CDR3 is 14 residues. V shed 4 bases, J shed 4 bases, and the junction held 4 bases outside the gene matches. CDR3 region: CASSIGTGNQPQHF. CDR3 in DNA: TGCGCCAGCAGCATCGGGACAGGAAATCAGCCCCAGCATTTT. The full variable domain, its missing parts supplied by reference TRBV5-1 and TRBJ1-5, is KAGVTQTPRYLIKTRGQQVTLSCSPISGHRSVSWYQQTPGQGLQFLFEYFSETQRNKGNFPGRFSGRQFSNSRSEMNVSTLELGDSALYLCASSIGTGNQPQHFGDGTRLSIL.

J is TRBJ1-1 and V is TRBV28, with D tentatively TRBD1 (6 bases). The CDR3 has 14 residues. Trimming pared 2 bases from V and 1 base from J, leaving 8 bases between. From germline, CDR1 is MDHEN and CDR2 SYDVKM. DNA of the CDR3: TGTGCCAGCAGTTTAGCAGGGGCGAACACTGAAGCTTTCTTT. The encoded protein is CASSLAGANTEAFF.

In regard to this clone: This specimen includes other DNA sequences encoding the same CDR3. The chain has TRBV11-2 and TRBJ1-1; D possibly corresponds to TRBD1 (6 bases). Germline V gene lookup returns CDR1 SGHAT and CDR2 FQNNGV. CDR3 length: 13 residues. V was clipped by 1 base and J by 4 bases, with 7 bases between them. This CDR3 reads CASSLVRGTEAFF. DNA for the CDR3: TGTGCCAGCAGCTTAGTCAGGGGCACTGAAGCTTTCTTT.